These T cell receptor beta chains were read from a single sample in a study of cytomegalovirus exposure and HLA in healthy donors. Using immunoSEQ multiplex PCR, the repertoire was profiled, and TCRdb retains in-frame clones only, with some absent. Of some 69,000 clones in the sample, over 95% were seen once. The specimen was PBMCs. These TCRs come from a man aged 18 to 29 in good health and CMV-seronegative. The CDR3 runs from the conserved cysteine through the conserved F or W. Fields, in order: V gene, D gene, clone size, J gene, CDR3 protein, CDR3 DNA. The D gene is left open where the match is weak. A row's size may be missing; if present it is once, few, many or a size class.

V: TRBV18; D: -; size: -; J: TRBJ1-6; CDR3: CASSMGPGDSPLHF; DNA: TGTGCCAGCTCCATGGGACCAGGGGATTCACCCCTCCACTTT
V: TRBV6-1; D: -; size: once; J: TRBJ1-1; CDR3: CASSVWTLGTEAFF; DNA: TGTGCCAGCAGTGTATGGACTCTCGGGACTGAAGCTTTCTTT
V: TRBV4-1; D: -; size: -; J: TRBJ1-5; CDR3: CASSQDQGSNQPQHF; DNA: TGCGCCAGCAGCCAAGATCAGGGGAGCAATCAGCCCCAGCATTTT
V: TRBV4-2; D: TRBD2; size: -; J: TRBJ2-7; CDR3: CASSAGLGRYEQYF; DNA: TGTGCCAGCAGCGCAGGACTAGGCCGCTACGAGCAGTACTTC
V: TRBV6-1; D: TRBD1; size: -; J: TRBJ2-1; CDR3: CASISGTGGNNEQFF; DNA: TGTGCCAGCATTTCCGGGACAGGGGGCAACAATGAGCAGTTCTTC
V: TRBV2; D: TRBD1; size: -; J: TRBJ1-2; CDR3: CATTTGSNYGYTF; DNA: TGTGCCACAACGACAGGGTCTAACTATGGCTACACCTTC
V: TRBV5-4; D: -; size: -; J: TRBJ2-3; CDR3: CASSLGEDTQYF; DNA: TGTGCCAGCAGCTTGGGGGAGGATACGCAGTATTTT
V: TRBV2; D: -; size: -; J: TRBJ1-4; CDR3: CASTEQIATNEKLFF; DNA: TGTGCCAGCACTGAGCAGATTGCAACTAATGAAAAACTGTTTTTT
V: TRBV9; D: -; size: -; J: TRBJ2-3; CDR3: CASSVLRTGTDTQYF; DNA: TGTGCCAGCAGCGTATTGAGGACAGGCACAGATACGCAGTATTTT
V: TRBV2; D: TRBD1; size: -; J: TRBJ1-5; CDR3: CASSEGQGRSNQPQHF; DNA: TGTGCCAGCAGCGAAGGACAGGGGCGAAGCAATCAGCCCCAGCATTTT